This T cell receptor beta chain appears in the sequencing data of a study of shared clonotypes between healthy human individuals. Study as a whole: Samples came from two female and three male donors aged 18 to 49.

The assay was immunoSEQ multiplex PCR, and TCRdb's table has in-frame clones only and misses some. The sample holds approximately 1,000,000 clones; approximately 78% are singletons and the top ten take approximately 0.5%. On this clone: Its antigen remains unidentified.

The CDR3 is 16 residues long. V was clipped by 0 bases and J by 2 bases, with 8 bases between them. Germline lookup yields CDR1 LGHNA and CDR2 YNFKEQ. Study conclusions and caveats: Generation probabilities of non-shared clonotypes were lower (relative to those shared by all four donors). As a rule, naive subsets had a larger estimated richness than memory subsets.

This chain links TRBV4-2 with TRBJ2-6; TRBD2 is a possible D gene (6 bases). This receptor was taken from a man aged 18-30 years in good health. Some clones in this sample may be carry-over from other donors' samples. Material: memory CD4+ T cells from PBMCs. Subset given: CD45RA-negative fraction. The CDR3 loop is CASSQEGLTGANVLTF. CDR3 in DNA: TGTGCCAGCAGCCAAGAGGGACTTACTGGGGCCAACGTCCTGACTTTC.